This T cell receptor beta chain was captured in a study of blood T cell repertoires in COVID-19. Study overall: Both acute and convalescent COVID-19 samples were obtained from the United States, Italy and Spain.

How the authors handled the data: Reference gene primer amplification in the assay estimated nucleated cell counts. Clones were read by immunoSEQ multiplex PCR, and TCRdb kept only the in-frame ones, dropping some. V, J and clone size are those of that table, while D and trimming were read from the DNA. In the table there are about 220,000 clones, around 87% of which are singletons. V was clipped by 5 bases and J by 8 bases; unmatched bases: 5. This CDR3 region has 13 residues. Per germline, CDR1 SNHLY and CDR2 FYNNEI. In its sample, this clone was seen once. The chain couples TRBV2 to TRBJ1-2; 10 bases match TRBD1. The sample comprised peripheral blood. The TCR sequence derives from a woman aged 25 to 39 who had recovered from COVID-19. The CDR3 coding sequence is TGTGCCAGCAGTATCCGGGACAGGGGAGGCTACACCTTC. This codes for CASSIRDRGGYTF.